This passage covers 23 T cell receptor beta chains from one sample sequenced in a study of blood T cell repertoires in COVID-19. Profiled with immunoSEQ multiplex PCR; TCRdb holds only in-frame clones, not every one. The data contain some 110,000 clones, about 80% of them seen just once; the ten biggest clones take up 6.2%. The specimen was peripheral blood. The receptors were sampled from a man aged 70 or older with acute or convalescent COVID-19.

This chain connects TRBV11-1 to TRBJ2-1, with D tentatively TRBD2 (6 bases). The CDR3 spans 14 residues. Germline V gives CDR1 SGHAT, CDR2 FQDESV (reference sequence). Between the trimmed V and J ends, which lost 6 bases and 5 bases, there was a span of 14 bases. CDR3 region: CASSRLARDNEQFF. The CDR3 DNA reads TGTGCCAGCAGTAGGCTAGCGAGGGACAATGAGCAGTTCTTC.

The chain links TRBV7-9 to TRBJ2-7; 9 nucleotides match TRBD1. V was clipped by 6 bases and J by 7 bases; unmatched bases: 7. Germline values: CDR1 SEHNR, CDR2 FQNEAQ (reference sequence). This CDR3 comprises 13 residues. CDR3 loop: CASSYTGTGEQYF. The CDR3, as DNA: TGTGCCAGCAGTTATACCGGGACAGGGGAGCAGTACTTC.

This chain uses TRBV4-1 with TRBJ1-4, with a tentative D call TRBD1 (6 bases). The CDR3 totals 16 residues. Germline values: CDR1 MGHRA, CDR2 YSYEKL. V was pared by 1 base and J by 4 bases, with 13 bases between. The CDR3 is CASSQGTVRFNEKLFF. DNA of the CDR3: TGCGCCAGCAGCCAAGGGACAGTCCGTTTTAATGAAAAACTGTTTTTT.

V usage is TRBV7-7 and J usage is TRBJ2-3, with TRBD1 identical over 9 bases. From germline, CDR1 is SSHAT and CDR2 FNYEAQ (reference sequence). The CDR3 runs to 15 residues. Trimming at V came to 5 bases and at J to 2 bases, leaving 5 bases not matched to a gene. The CDR3 loop reads CASSPGTGYTDTQYF. CDR3 bases: TGTGCCAGCAGCCCCGGGACAGGGTACACAGATACGCAGTATTTT.

The rearrangement joins TRBV5-4 to TRBJ1-1; D may be TRBD1 (5 bases). Germline CDR1 SGHNT, CDR2 YYREEE (reference sequence). The V end was cut by 4 bases, the J end by 2 bases, with 15 bases between. This CDR3 has 15 amino acids. The CDR3 DNA sequence: TGTGCCAGCAGCCCCGGCGGGAGGGGTAACACTGAAGCTTTCTTT. Amino acids: CASSPGGRGNTEAFF.

V is TRBV2 and J is TRBJ2-3, with D unresolved. Trimming cost V 3 bases and J 2 bases, with 6 bases left between them. The CDR3 is 13 residues long. Germline CDR1 SNHLY, CDR2 FYNNEI. This chain's CDR3 is CASSDQDTDTQYF. The CDR3 bases are TGTGCCAGCAGTGATCAGGACACAGATACGCAGTATTTT.

The chain employs TRBV19 and TRBJ2-7, with 8 nucleotides matching TRBD1. The V and J ends lost 3 bases and 6 bases, in that order; junction bases with no gene match: 7. The length of the CDR3 is 14 residues. Germline CDR1 is LNHDA and CDR2 is SQIVND (reference sequence). DNA for the CDR3: TGTGCCAGTAGTATCTCGGACAGGGCGGGCGAGCAGTACTTC. Translation gives CASSISDRAGEQYF.

This sequence joins TRBV11-3 and TRBJ2-1; 7 nucleotides agree with TRBD2. The CDR3 has 16 amino acids. Germline V gene sequence: CDR1 SGHNT, CDR2 YENEEA. V gave up 5 bases and J gave up 0 bases; unmatched junction bases: 7. This CDR3 is CASSPFGGSSYNEQFF. Here the CDR3 DNA reads TGTGCCAGCAGCCCTTTCGGGGGGAGCTCCTACAATGAGCAGTTCTTC.

The chain is built from TRBV19 and TRBJ2-1; maybe TRBD2 (5 bases). CDR3 length: 14 amino acids. V was cut by 5 bases and J by 8 bases, with 16 bases left in between. Germline V gene lookup returns CDR1 LNHDA and CDR2 SQIVND (reference sequence). The CDR3 loop reads CASSLRLARDEQFF. The DNA of the CDR3 is TGTGCCAGTAGTCTTCGACTCGCGAGGGATGAGCAGTTCTTC.

This clone has only a few counts. V gene TRBV5-1 combines with J gene TRBJ2-3; no reliable D call. The CDR3 consists of 16 residues. Between the trimmed V and J ends, which lost 0 bases and 1 base, there was a span of 12 bases. CDR1 and CDR2 from the germline V gene are SGHRS and YFSETQ. CDR3 bases: TGCGCCAGCAGCTTGGGTAATCACGCAGGCACAGATACGCAGTATTTT. This gives the protein CASSLGNHAGTDTQYF.

The rearrangement uses TRBV23-1 and TRBJ2-5; TRBD2 matches at 8 bases. TRBV23-1 belongs to the ORF category, with a function that is uncertain. V trimming: 7 bases; J trimming: 5 bases; junction bases outside the gene matches: 15. The CDR3 runs 16 residues. CDR3 DNA sequence: TGCGCCAGCATCTACCGGGGGGGGGTCGCCCGGGAGACCCAGTACTTC. Protein sequence: CASIYRGGVARETQYF.

The rearrangement uses TRBV5-1 and TRBJ2-1; 11 nucleotides agree with TRBD2. V was pared by 9 bases and J by 3 bases, with 8 bases of the junction left unmatched. The CDR3 runs 15 residues. In germline, CDR1 is SGHRS, CDR2 YFSETQ. In DNA form, the CDR3 reads TGCGCCACCTCAACCACTAGCGGGAGCTACAATGAGCAGTTCTTC. It encodes CATSTTSGSYNEQFF.

The V and J genes are TRBV9 and TRBJ2-3; D not certain. Germline CDR1 SGDLS, CDR2 YYNGEE. With 4 bases removed from V and 4 bases from J, the gap between germline ends came to 7 bases. The CDR3 consists of 12 residues. The CDR3 bases are TGTGCCAGCAGCACACCGTCAGATACGCAGTATTTT. Protein: CASSTPSDTQYF.

The rearrangement links TRBV30 to TRBJ1-4, with TRBD1 matching 7 bases. The CDR3 extends over 13 amino acids. In germline, CDR1 is GTSNPN, CDR2 SVGIG (reference sequence). The V and J ends lost 2 bases and 7 bases, in that order; junction bases with no gene match: 4. The CDR3 reads CAWSSGGFEKLFF. DNA of the CDR3: TGTGCCTGGAGTTCAGGGGGGTTTGAAAAACTGTTTTTT. Combining the CDR3 with reference TRBV30 and TRBJ1-4 gives the whole variable domain SQTIHQWPATLVQPVGSPLSLECTVEGTSNPNLYWYRQAAGRGLQLLFYSVGIGQISSEVPQNLSASRPQDRQFILSSKKLLLSDSGFYLCAWSSGGFEKLFFGSGTQLSVL.

This chain uses TRBV5-1 with TRBJ2-2, with unresolved D. Germline-derived CDR1 and CDR2 are SGHRS and YFSETQ. This CDR3 has 16 residues. The V end lost 4 bases, the J end lost 0 bases, and 13 bases lay between the germline ends. The CDR3 protein is CASSLVSRANTGELFF. The CDR3 DNA reads TGCGCCAGCAGCCTTGTCAGTCGGGCGAACACCGGGGAGCTGTTTTTT.

The chain has TRBV19 and TRBJ1-4; TRBD1 agrees at 8 bases. Per the germline V gene, CDR1 is LNHDA and CDR2 is SQIVND (reference sequence). The CDR3 is made up of 15 amino acids. J was trimmed by 5 bases and V by 7 bases; bases with no gene match: 9. DNA of the CDR3: TGTGCCAGTACAGACAGGGGAGAGGGGAATGAAAAACTGTTTTTT. It specifies CASTDRGEGNEKLFF. Looking up the rest from reference TRBV19 and TRBJ1-4 gives the full variable domain: DGGITQSPKYLFRKEGQNVTLSCEQNLNHDAMYWYRQDPGQGLRLIYYSQIVNDFQKGDIAEGYSVSREKKESFPLTVTSAQKNPTAFYLCASTDRGEGNEKLFFGSGTQLSVL.

This clone was detected only once. The V and J genes are TRBV2 and TRBJ2-5, with 13 bases that match TRBD2. The J segment lost 5 bases and the V segment lost 5 bases, leaving 5 bases of the junction unmatched. This CDR3 contains 15 residues. Germline V gene data show CDR1 as SNHLY and CDR2 as FYNNEI. As DNA, the CDR3 is TGTGCCAGCAGTTTAGGGACTAGCGGGACGGAGACCCAGTACTTC. The encoded protein is CASSLGTSGTETQYF.

The chain links TRBV24-1 to TRBJ1-5; the match to TRBD1 covers 12 bases. The CDR3 has 16 amino acids. Germline loops: CDR1 KGHDR, CDR2 SFDVKD. J was trimmed by 7 bases and V by 3 bases; bases with no gene match: 6. DNA of the CDR3: TGTGCCACCAGTGATGGGACAGGGGGCCGGTACCAGCCCCAGCATTTT. Translating gives CATSDGTGGRYQPQHF.

The V gene is TRBV18, the J gene TRBJ2-7, with 9 bases fitting TRBD2. This CDR3 has 16 residues. Germline lookup yields CDR1 KGHSH and CDR2 LQKENI. The trim removed 3 bases at V and 2 bases at J, leaving 8 bases unmatched. The CDR3 region is CASSPPTSGTTYEQYF. The CDR3 DNA is TGTGCCAGCTCACCTCCGACTAGCGGTACTACCTACGAGCAGTACTTC.

V usage is TRBV28 and J usage is TRBJ2-1; no clear D. The CDR3 loop spans 13 amino acids. The germline V and J ends were trimmed by 7 bases and 7 bases, with 14 bases remaining between them. Germline CDR1 MDHEN, CDR2 SYDVKM. The CDR3 loop reads CASNLPTSNEQFF. For the CDR3, the DNA is TGTGCCAGCAACCTCCCTACCTCGAATGAGCAGTTCTTC.

This rearrangement joins TRBV5-6 to TRBJ1-1, with D unresolved. This CDR3 is built from 15 residues. Deletions cut 6 bases from V and 1 base from J, with 16 bases between. CDR1 and CDR2 (germline): SGHDT, YYEEEE. CDR3 region: CASTTRTNGNTEAFF. DNA for the CDR3: TGTGCCAGCACCACCAGGACTAACGGGAACACTGAAGCTTTCTTT.

The chain has TRBV3-1 (or the pseudogene TRBV3-2) and TRBJ2-7, with unresolved D. The V gene lost 4 bases and the J gene lost 0 bases, with 16 bases spanning the gap. The CDR3 loop spans 16 amino acids. Germline lookup yields CDR1 LGHDT and CDR2 YNNKEL (reference sequence). The CDR3 DNA reads as TGTGCCAGCAGCCCTCGTCTATCGTCGAGCTCCTACGAGCAGTACTTC. Protein product: CASSPRLSSSSYEQYF.

This clone occurred once. The genes are TRBV10-3 and TRBJ1-2; D unclear. V was cut by 5 bases and J by 2 bases, with 18 bases left in between. Germline CDR1 is ENHRY and CDR2 is SYGVKD. CDR3 length equals 16 residues. In nucleotides, the CDR3 is TGTGCCATCAGTACAACGAAATTAGCCCCAAACTATGGCTACACCTTC. It is translated as CAISTTKLAPNYGYTF.